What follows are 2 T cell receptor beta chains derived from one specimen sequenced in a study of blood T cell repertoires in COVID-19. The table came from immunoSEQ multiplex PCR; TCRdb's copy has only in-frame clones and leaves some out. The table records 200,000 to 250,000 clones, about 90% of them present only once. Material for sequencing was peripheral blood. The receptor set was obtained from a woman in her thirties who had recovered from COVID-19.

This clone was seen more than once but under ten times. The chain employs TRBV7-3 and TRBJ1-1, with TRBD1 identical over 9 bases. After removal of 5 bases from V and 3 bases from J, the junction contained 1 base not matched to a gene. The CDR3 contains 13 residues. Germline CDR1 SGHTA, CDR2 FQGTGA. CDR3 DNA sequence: TGTGCCAGCAGCCGACAGGGGGACACTGAAGCTTTCTTT. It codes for CASSRQGDTEAFF.

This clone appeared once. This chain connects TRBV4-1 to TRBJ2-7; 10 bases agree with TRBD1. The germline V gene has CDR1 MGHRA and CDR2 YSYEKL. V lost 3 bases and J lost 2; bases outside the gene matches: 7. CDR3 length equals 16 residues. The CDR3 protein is CASSQRTGTGAYEQYF. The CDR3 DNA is TGCGCCAGCAGCCAGAGAACTGGGACAGGGGCCTACGAGCAGTACTTC.